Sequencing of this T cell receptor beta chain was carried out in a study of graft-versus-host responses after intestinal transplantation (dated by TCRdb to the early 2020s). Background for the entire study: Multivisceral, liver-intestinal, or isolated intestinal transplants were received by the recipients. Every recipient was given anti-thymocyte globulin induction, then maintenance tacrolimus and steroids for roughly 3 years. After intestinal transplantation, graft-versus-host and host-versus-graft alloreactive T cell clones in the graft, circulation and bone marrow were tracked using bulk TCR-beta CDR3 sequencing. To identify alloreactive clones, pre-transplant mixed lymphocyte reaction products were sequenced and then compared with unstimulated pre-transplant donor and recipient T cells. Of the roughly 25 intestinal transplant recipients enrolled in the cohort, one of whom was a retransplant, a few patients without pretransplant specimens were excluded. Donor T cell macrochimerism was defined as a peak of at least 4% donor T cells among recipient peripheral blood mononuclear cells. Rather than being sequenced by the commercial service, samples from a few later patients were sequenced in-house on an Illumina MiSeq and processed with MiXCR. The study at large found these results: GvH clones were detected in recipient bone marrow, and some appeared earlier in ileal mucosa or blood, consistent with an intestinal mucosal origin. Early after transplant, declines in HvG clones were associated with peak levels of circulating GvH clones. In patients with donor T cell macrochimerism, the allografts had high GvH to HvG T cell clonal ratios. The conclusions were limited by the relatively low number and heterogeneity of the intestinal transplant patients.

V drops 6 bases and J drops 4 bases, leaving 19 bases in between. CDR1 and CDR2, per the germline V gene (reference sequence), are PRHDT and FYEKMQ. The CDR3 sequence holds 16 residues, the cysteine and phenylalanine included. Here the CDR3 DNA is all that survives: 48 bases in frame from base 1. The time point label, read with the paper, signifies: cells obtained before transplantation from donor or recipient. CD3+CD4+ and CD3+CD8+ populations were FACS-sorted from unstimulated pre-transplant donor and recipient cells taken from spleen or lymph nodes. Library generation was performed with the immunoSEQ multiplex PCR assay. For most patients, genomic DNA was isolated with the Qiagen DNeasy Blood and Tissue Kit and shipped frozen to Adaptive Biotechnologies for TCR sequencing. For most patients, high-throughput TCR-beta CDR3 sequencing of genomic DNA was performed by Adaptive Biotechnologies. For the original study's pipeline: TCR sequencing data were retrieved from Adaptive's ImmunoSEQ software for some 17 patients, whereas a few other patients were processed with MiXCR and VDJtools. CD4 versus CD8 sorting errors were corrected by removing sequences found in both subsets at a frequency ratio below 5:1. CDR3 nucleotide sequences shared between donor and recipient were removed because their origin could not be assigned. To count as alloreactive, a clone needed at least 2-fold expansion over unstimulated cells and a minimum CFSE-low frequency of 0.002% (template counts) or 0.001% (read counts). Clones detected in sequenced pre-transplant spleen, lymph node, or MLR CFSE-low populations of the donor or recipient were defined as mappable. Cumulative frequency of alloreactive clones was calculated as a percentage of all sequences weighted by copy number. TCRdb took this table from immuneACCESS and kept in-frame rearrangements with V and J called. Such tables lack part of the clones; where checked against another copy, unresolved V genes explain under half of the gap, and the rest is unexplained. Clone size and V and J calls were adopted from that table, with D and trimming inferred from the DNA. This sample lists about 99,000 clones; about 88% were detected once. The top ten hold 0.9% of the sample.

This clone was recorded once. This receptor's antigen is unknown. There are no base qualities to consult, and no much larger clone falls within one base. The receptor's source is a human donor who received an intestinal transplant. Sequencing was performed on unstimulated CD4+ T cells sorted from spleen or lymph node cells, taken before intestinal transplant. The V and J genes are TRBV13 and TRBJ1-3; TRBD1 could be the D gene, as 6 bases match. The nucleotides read TGTGCCAGCAGTTCAATGTCGTCGGGGGGCGGAAACACCATATATTTT. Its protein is CASSSMSSGGGNTIYF.